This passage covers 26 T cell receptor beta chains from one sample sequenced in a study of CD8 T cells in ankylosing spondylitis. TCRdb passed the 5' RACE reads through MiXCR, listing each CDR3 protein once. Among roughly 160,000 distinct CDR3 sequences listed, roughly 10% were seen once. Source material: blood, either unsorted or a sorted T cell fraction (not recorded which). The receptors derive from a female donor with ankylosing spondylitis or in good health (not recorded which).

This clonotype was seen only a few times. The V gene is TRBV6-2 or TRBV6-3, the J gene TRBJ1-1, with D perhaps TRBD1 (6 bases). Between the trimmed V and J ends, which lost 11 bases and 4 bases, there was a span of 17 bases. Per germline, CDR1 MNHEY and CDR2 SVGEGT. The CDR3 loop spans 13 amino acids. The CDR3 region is CAVQDRPFTEAFF. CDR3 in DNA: TGTGCCGTTCAAGACAGGCCTTTCACTGAAGCTTTCTTT.

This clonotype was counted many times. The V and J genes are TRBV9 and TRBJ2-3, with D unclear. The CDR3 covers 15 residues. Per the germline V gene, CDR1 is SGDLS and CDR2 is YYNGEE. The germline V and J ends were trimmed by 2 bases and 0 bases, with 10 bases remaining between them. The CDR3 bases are TGTGCCAGCAGCGTGGAGACCCAAAGCACAGATACGCAGTATTTT. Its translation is CASSVETQSTDTQYF.

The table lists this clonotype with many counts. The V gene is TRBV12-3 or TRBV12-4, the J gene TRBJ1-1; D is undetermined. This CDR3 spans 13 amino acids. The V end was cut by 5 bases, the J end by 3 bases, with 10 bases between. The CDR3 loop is CASSPVPYTEAFF. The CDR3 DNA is TGTGCCAGCAGTCCTGTCCCTTACACTGAAGCTTTCTTT.

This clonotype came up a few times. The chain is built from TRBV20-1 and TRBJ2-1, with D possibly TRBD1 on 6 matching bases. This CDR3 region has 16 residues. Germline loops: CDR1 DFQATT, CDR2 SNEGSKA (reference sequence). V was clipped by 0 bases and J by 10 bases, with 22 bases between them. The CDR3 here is CSARDRDIGYLGEQFF. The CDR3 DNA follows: TGCAGTGCTAGAGACAGGGACATTGGCTACTTGGGGGAGCAGTTCTTC.

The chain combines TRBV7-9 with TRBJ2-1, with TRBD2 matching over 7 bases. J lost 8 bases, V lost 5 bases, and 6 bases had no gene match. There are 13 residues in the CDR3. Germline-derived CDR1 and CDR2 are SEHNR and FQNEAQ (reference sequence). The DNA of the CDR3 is TGTGCCAGCAGCCGAACTAGCGATTATGAGCAGTTCTTC. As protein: CASSRTSDYEQFF.

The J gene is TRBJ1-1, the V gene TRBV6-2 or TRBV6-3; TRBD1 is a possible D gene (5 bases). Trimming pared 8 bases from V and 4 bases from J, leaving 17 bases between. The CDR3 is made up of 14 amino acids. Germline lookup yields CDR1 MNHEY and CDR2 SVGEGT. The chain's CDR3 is CASRHAGDFTEAFF. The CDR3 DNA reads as TGTGCCAGCCGCCACGCCGGGGACTTCACTGAAGCTTTCTTT.

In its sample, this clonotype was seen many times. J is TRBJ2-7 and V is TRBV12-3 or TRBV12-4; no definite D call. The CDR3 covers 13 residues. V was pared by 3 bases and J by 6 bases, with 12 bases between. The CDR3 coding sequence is TGTGCCAGCAGTTTTCGGTGGGATGGCGAGCAGTACTTC. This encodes CASSFRWDGEQYF.

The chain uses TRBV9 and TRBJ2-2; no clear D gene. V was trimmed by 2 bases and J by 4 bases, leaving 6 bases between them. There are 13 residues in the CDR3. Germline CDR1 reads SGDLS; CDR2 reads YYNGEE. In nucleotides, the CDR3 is TGTGCCAGCAGCGTTGGTATCACCGGGGAGCTGTTTTTT. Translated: CASSVGITGELFF.

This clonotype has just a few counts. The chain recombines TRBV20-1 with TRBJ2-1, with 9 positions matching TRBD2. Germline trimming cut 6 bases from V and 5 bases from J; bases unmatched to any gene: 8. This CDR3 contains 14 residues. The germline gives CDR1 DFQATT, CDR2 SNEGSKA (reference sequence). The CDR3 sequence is CSATPLAGNNEQFF. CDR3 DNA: TGCAGTGCCACCCCTCTAGCGGGAAACAATGAGCAGTTCTTC.

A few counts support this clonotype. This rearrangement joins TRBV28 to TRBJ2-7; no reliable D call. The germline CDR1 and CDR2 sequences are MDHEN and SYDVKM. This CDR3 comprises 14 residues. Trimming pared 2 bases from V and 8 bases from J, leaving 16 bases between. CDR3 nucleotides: TGTGCCAGCAGTTTAGAGGCCTGGGGTGGGAAGCAGTACTTC. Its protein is CASSLEAWGGKQYF.

The CDR3 here is CAISDPSGTSDTQYF. CDR3 in DNA: TGTGCCATCAGTGATCCTAGCGGGACATCAGATACGCAGTATTTT. V gene TRBV10-3 combines with J gene TRBJ2-3; the match to TRBD2 covers 9 bases. V lost 3 bases to trimming and J lost 4 bases; unmatched junction nucleotides: 5. This CDR3 contains 15 residues. Germline CDR1 reads ENHRY; CDR2 reads SYGVKD.

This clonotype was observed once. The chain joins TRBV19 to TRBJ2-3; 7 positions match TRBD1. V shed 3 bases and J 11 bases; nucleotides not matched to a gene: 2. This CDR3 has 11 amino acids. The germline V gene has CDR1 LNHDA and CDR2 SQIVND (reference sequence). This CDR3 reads CASSMQGVQYF. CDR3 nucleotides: TGTGCCAGTAGTATGCAGGGGGTGCAGTATTTT.

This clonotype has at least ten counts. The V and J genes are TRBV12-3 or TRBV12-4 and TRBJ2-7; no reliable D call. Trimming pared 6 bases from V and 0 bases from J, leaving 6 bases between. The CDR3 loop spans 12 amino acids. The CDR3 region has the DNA TGTGCCAGCAGCGAAGGCTCCTACGAGCAGTACTTC. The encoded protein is CASSEGSYEQYF.

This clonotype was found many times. The CDR3 loop reads CATSREGAVNTEAFF. In DNA, the CDR3 is TGTGCCACCAGCAGAGAGGGGGCGGTGAACACTGAAGCTTTCTTT. The V gene is TRBV15, the J gene TRBJ1-1; D possibly corresponds to TRBD1 (6 bases). CDR1 is LNHNV, CDR2 YYDKDF, per germline (reference sequence). The germline V and J ends were trimmed by 0 bases and 0 bases, with 8 bases remaining between them. This CDR3 region has 15 residues. The whole variable domain, remainder taken from reference TRBV15 and TRBJ1-1, is DAMVIQNPRYQVTQFGKPVTLSCSQTLNHNVMYWYQQKSSQAPKLLFHYYDKDFNNEADTPDNFQSRRPNTSFCFLDIRSPGLGDTAMYLCATSREGAVNTEAFFGQGTRLTVV.

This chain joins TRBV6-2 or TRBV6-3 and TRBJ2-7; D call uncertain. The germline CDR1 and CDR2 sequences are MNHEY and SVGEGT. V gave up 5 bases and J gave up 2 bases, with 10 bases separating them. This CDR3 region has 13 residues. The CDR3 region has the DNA TGTGCCAGCAGTAACGAAAGAGCCTACGAGCAGTACTTC. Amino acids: CASSNERAYEQYF.

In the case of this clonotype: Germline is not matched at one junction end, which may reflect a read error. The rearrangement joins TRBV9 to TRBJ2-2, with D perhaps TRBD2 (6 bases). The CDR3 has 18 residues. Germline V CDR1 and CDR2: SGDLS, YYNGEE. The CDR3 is CARSVSGSGRPNTGELFF. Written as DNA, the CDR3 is TGTGCCAGAAGCGTATCGGGTAGCGGAAGACCGAACACCGGGGAGCTGTTTTTT.

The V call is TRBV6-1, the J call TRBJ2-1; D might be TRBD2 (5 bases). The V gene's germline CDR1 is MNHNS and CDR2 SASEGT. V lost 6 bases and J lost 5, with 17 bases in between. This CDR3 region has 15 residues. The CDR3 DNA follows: TGTGCCAGCAGAGACTTTTGGGAGACCCACAATGAGCAGTTCTTC. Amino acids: CASRDFWETHNEQFF.

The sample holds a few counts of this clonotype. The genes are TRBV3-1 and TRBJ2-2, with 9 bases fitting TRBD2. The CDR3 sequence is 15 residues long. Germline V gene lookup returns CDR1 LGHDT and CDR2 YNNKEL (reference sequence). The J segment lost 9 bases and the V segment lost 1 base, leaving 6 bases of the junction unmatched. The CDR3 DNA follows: TGTGCCAGCAGCCAAGGGACTAGCGCCAGTCGGGAGCTGTTTTTT. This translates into CASSQGTSASRELFF.

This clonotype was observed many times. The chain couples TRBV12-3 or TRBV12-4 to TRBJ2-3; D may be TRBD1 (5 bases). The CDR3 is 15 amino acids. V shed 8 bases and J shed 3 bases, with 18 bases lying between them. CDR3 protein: CASGASVPTTDTQYF. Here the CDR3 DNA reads TGTGCCAGCGGGGCTAGTGTTCCCACAACAGATACGCAGTATTTT.

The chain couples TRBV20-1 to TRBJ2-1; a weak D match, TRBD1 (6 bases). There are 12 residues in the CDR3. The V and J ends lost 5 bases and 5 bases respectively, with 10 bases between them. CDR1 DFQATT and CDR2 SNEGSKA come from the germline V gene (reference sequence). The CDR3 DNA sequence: TGCAGTGCTTACAGGGAAAACAATGAGCAGTTCTTC. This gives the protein CSAYRENNEQFF.

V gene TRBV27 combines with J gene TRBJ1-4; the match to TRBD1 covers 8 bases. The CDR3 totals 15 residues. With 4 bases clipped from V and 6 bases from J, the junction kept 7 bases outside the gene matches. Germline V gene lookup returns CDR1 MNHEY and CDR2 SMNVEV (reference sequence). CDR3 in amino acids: CASSSRGPWDEKLFF. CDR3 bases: TGTGCCAGCAGTTCCAGGGGGCCCTGGGATGAAAAACTGTTTTTT. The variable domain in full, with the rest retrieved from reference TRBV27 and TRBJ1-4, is EAQVTQNPRYLITVTGKKLTVTCSQNMNHEYMSWYRQDPGLGLRQIYYSMNVEVTDKGDVPEGYKVSRKEKRNFPLILESPSPNQTSLYFCASSSRGPWDEKLFFGSGTQLSVL.

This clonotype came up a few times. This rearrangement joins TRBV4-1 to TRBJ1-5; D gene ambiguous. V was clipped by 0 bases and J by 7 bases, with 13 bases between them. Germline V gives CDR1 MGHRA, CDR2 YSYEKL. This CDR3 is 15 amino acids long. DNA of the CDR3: TGCGCCAGCAGCCAAGATCCTGGCGAAGGCCAGCCCCAGCATTTT. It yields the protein CASSQDPGEGQPQHF.

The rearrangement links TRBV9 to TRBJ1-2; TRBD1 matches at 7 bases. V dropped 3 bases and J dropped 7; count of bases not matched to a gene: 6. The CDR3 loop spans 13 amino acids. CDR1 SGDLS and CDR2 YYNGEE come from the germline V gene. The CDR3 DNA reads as TGTGCCAGCAGCGAAACAGGGGCGTTTGGCTACACCTTC. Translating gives CASSETGAFGYTF.

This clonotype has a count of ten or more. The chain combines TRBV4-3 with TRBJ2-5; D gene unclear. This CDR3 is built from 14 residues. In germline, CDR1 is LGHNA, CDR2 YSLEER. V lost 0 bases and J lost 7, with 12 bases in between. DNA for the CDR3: TGCGCCAGCAGCCAAGATCGGTCACTCGGGACCCAGTACTTC. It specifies CASSQDRSLGTQYF.

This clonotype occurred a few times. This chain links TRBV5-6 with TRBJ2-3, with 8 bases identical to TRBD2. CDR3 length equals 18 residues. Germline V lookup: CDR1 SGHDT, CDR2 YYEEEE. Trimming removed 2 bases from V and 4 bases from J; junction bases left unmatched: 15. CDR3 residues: CASSLPLSSGSLADTQYF. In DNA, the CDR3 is TGTGCCAGCAGCTTACCCCTCTCCAGCGGGAGCCTCGCAGATACGCAGTATTTT.

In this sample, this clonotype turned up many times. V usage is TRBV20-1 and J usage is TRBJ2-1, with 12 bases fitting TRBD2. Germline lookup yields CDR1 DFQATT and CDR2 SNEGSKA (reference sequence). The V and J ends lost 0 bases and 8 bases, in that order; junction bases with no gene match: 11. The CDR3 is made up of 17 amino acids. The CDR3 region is CSARDLASGRVRDEQFF. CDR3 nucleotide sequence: TGCAGTGCTAGAGATTTGGCTAGCGGGAGGGTAAGAGATGAGCAGTTCTTC.